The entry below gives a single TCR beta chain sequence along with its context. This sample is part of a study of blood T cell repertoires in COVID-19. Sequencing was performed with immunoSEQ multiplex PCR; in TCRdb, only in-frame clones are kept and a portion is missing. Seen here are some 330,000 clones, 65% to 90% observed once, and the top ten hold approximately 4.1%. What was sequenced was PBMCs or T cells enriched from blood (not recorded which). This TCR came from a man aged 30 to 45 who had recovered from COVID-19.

The CDR3 here is CASSPQPTGLYEQYF. The CDR3 bases are TGTGCCAGCAGCCCCCAACCGACAGGACTCTACGAGCAGTACTTC. The chain recombines TRBV7-6 with TRBJ2-7; perhaps TRBD1 as D (6 bases). Between the trimmed V and J ends, which lost 5 bases and 3 bases, there was a span of 17 bases. The germline V gene has CDR1 SGHVS and CDR2 FNYEAQ. CDR3 size: 15 residues.